Below, 14 T cell receptor beta chains from the same sample are listed, as sequenced in a study of early T cells in non-severe SARS-CoV-2 infection. TCRdb reprocessed the 5' RACE reads with MiXCR, giving one entry per CDR3 protein. The sample records about 27,000 distinct CDR3 sequences, roughly 5.9% being singletons. Input material: whole blood. All receptors derive from an adult who was a healthcare worker with PCR-confirmed SARS-CoV-2 infection or an uninfected control (not recorded which).

This clonotype appeared a few times. DNA of the CDR3: TGTGCCAGTAGTATGGAAGAGGCCACCTACGAGCAGTACTTC. Encoded protein: CASSMEEATYEQYF. J is TRBJ2-7 and V is TRBV19; D remains unclear. The CDR3 is 14 residues long. The V end was cut by 3 bases, the J end by 2 bases, with 11 bases between. CDR1 LNHDA and CDR2 SQIVND come from the germline V gene (reference sequence).

This clonotype was counted many times. The CDR3 DNA reads as TGTGCCACCTCCCCATTAGAGGCCAAAAACATTCAGTACTTC. This codes for CATSPLEAKNIQYF. This chain uses TRBV10-3 with TRBJ2-4; D call uncertain. Trimming removed 10 bases from V and 1 base from J, with 14 bases in between. Looked up from germline, CDR1 is ENHRY and CDR2 is SYGVKD. This CDR3 contains 14 residues.

This clonotype was found many times. This chain joins TRBV7-6 and TRBJ2-3, with no clear D. The CDR3 sequence is 11 residues long. V was cut by 5 bases and J by 2 bases, with 2 bases left in between. Germline V gene data show CDR1 as SGHVS and CDR2 as FNYEAQ. The CDR3, as DNA: TGTGCCAGCAGCGTCACAGATACGCAGTATTTT. Its protein is CASSVTDTQYF.

This clonotype was seen repeatedly, ten times or more. This CDR3 reads CASTGLAESTDTQYF. The CDR3 region has the DNA TGTGCCAGCACGGGACTAGCGGAAAGCACAGATACGCAGTATTTT. The chain has TRBV6-1 and TRBJ2-3; TRBD2 agrees at 11 bases. There are 15 residues in the CDR3. J lost 0 bases, V lost 7 bases, and 3 bases had no gene match. Germline CDR1 is MNHNS and CDR2 is SASEGT.

This clonotype was counted between two and nine times. This chain connects TRBV12-3 or TRBV12-4 to TRBJ2-1; D tentatively reads TRBD1 or TRBD2 (5 bases each). This CDR3 is built from 13 residues. Trimming removed 1 base at V and 8 bases at J, with 9 bases between. The DNA for the CDR3 is TGTGCCAGCAGTTTAGGAGGGGCCCATGAGCAGTTCTTC. Its translation is CASSLGGAHEQFF.

This clonotype came up many times. Lacking the conserved final phenylalanine or tryptophan, this CDR3 likely reflects a read error. The DNA is omitted, as the CDR3 cannot be located on it reliably, and the CDR3 follows TCRdb's listing. The chain has TRBV20-1 and TRBJ1-1. The germline gives CDR1 DFQATT, CDR2 SNEGSKA (reference sequence). 13 amino acids form the CDR3, both terminal residues included. CDR3 sequence reads: CSAREASTPRNPI.

This clonotype was picked up a small number of times. The V call is TRBV6-2 or TRBV6-3, the J call TRBJ1-1; D is uncertain. This CDR3 is built from 16 residues. V was shortened by 0 bases and J by 8 bases, with 19 bases between the two germline ends. CDR1 and CDR2 from the germline V gene are MNHEY and SVGEGT. CDR3 loop: CASSYSLRSWESEAFF. The CDR3 coding sequence is TGTGCCAGCAGTTACTCCCTTCGGTCGTGGGAGAGCGAAGCTTTCTTT.

About this clonotype itself: A much larger clone differs by one base, so this may be a read error. The chain joins TRBV2 to TRBJ2-7; 9 bases agree with TRBD1. The germline gives CDR1 SNHLY, CDR2 FYNNEI. This CDR3 is 15 amino acids long. CDR3 residues: CASSENPGQGGEQHF. The CDR3 DNA sequence: TGTGCCAGCAGTGAAAACCCGGGACAGGGAGGCGAGCAGCACTTC.

This clonotype showed up many times. The chain employs TRBV13 and TRBJ2-5; D is ambiguous. V shed 6 bases and J shed 3 bases, with 14 bases lying between them. The CDR3 sequence is 14 residues long. The V gene's germline CDR1 is PRHDT and CDR2 FYEKMQ (reference sequence). The CDR3 sequence is CASRSRVGKETQYF. The CDR3 DNA reads as TGTGCCAGCAGAAGCCGAGTGGGGAAAGAGACCCAGTACTTC.

This clonotype was counted a few times. The chain uses TRBV5-1 and TRBJ2-1, with 8 bases aligning to TRBD1. CDR1 is SGHRS and CDR2 is YFSETQ in the germline V gene. Unmatched junction bases numbered 10, after V lost 0 bases and J lost 11 bases. The CDR3 length is 15 residues. The CDR3 region has the DNA TGCGCCAGCAGCTTGGGACAGGGGACCACCATGAAGCAGTTCTTC. It encodes CASSLGQGTTMKQFF.

This clonotype was observed at least ten times. CDR3 sequence (DNA): TGTGCCAGCAGCGTGCAGGGGGCGGATGGCTACACCTTC. The encoded protein is CASSVQGADGYTF. The genes are TRBV5-6 and TRBJ1-2; TRBD1 matches at 8 bases. CDR1 SGHDT and CDR2 YYEEEE come from the germline V gene. V shed 4 bases, J shed 6 bases, and the junction held 5 bases outside the gene matches. This CDR3 region has 13 residues. The complete variable domain, with remaining parts taken from reference TRBV5-6 and TRBJ1-2, reads DAGVTQSPTHLIKTRGQQVTLRCSPKSGHDTVSWYQQALGQGPQFIFQYYEEEERQRGNFPDRFSGHQFPNYSSELNVNALLLGDSALYLCASSVQGADGYTFGSGTRLTVV.

This clonotype was detected ten times or more. This chain uses TRBV9 with TRBJ2-3; 10 bases align to TRBD2. The germline CDR1 and CDR2 sequences are SGDLS and YYNGEE. The CDR3 has 15 amino acids. V trimming: 3 bases; J trimming: 0 bases; junction bases outside the gene matches: 1. This chain's CDR3 is CASSGAGGSTDTQYF. The CDR3 bases are TGTGCCAGCAGCGGAGCGGGGGGGAGCACAGATACGCAGTATTTT.

This chain uses TRBV29-1 with TRBJ1-1; a weak D match, TRBD1 (5 bases). The V end lost 4 bases, the J end lost 0 bases, and 6 bases lay between the germline ends. CDR3 length equals 12 residues. Germline values: CDR1 SQVTM, CDR2 ANQGSEA. DNA for the CDR3: TGCAGCGTTGGGGGGTTGAACACTGAAGCTTTCTTT. It codes for CSVGGLNTEAFF.

The chain employs TRBV11-2 and TRBJ2-1; weak D call: TRBD1 (5 bases). CDR1 SGHAT and CDR2 FQNNGV come from the germline V gene. V lost 5 bases and J lost 2, with 13 bases in between. This CDR3 contains 15 residues. The CDR3 sequence is CASSIFRGPYNEQFF. In DNA form, the CDR3 reads TGTGCCAGCAGCATATTTAGGGGTCCCTACAATGAGCAGTTCTTC.